The 17 T cell receptor beta chains below were found in one sample sequenced in a study of T cell responses to AZD1222 COVID-19 vaccine. Sequenced by immunoSEQ multiplex PCR; TCRdb stores in-frame clones only, minus some. Among roughly 78,000 clones listed, over 80% were seen once. Sequenced material: peripheral blood, taken on day 0 of AZD1222 vaccination. Receptor source: an adult in good health.

The CDR3, as DNA: TGTGCCAGCATTCGGCACAGTGAAGCTTTCTTT. As protein: CASIRHSEAFF. This rearrangement joins TRBV27 to TRBJ1-1; D is ambiguous. CDR3 length: 11 amino acids. Trimming took off 7 bases at V and 7 bases at J, with 10 bases between the two ends. Germline CDR1 MNHEY, CDR2 SMNVEV (reference sequence).

The chain couples TRBV19 to TRBJ1-5; D is possibly TRBD1 (5 bases). The germline V gene encodes CDR1 LNHDA and CDR2 SQIVND (reference sequence). The CDR3 sequence is 16 residues long. V lost 0 bases to trimming and J lost 3 bases, with 12 bases between them. The CDR3 spells CASSIEGRAANQPQHF. The CDR3 region has the DNA TGTGCCAGTAGTATAGAGGGCAGGGCGGCCAATCAGCCCCAGCATTTT.

The rearrangement joins TRBV23-1 to TRBJ1-1; weak D call: TRBD1 (5 bases). TRBV23-1 is treated as an ORF (open reading frame) with a function not yet certain. The V end lost 5 bases, the J end lost 0 bases, and 7 bases lay between the germline ends. This CDR3 is built from 13 residues. This chain's CDR3 is CASSDRLNTEAFF. As DNA, the CDR3 is TGCGCCAGCAGTGACAGATTGAACACTGAAGCTTTCTTT.

This clone was detected only a few times. J is TRBJ2-3 and V is TRBV19; 9 bases are a match to TRBD2. Per the germline V gene, CDR1 is LNHDA and CDR2 is SQIVND (reference sequence). The CDR3 spans 17 residues. Trimming cost V 3 bases and J 0 bases; bases outside gene matches: 7. CDR3 region: CASSIPSTSGSTDTQYF. The DNA for the CDR3 is TGTGCCAGTAGTATCCCTTCTACTAGCGGGAGCACAGATACGCAGTATTTT.

This rearrangement joins TRBV27 to TRBJ2-3; 7 bases agree with TRBD1. The J segment lost 8 bases and the V segment lost 8 bases, leaving 7 bases of the junction unmatched. This CDR3 has 12 amino acids. Germline V lookup: CDR1 MNHEY, CDR2 SMNVEV (reference sequence). The CDR3 loop reads CASGSDRVTQYF. CDR3 coding DNA: TGTGCCAGCGGCTCAGACAGGGTTACGCAGTATTTT.

The gene calls are TRBV18 and TRBJ1-2; D unresolved. Per germline, CDR1 KGHSH and CDR2 LQKENI. V was clipped by 0 bases and J by 7 bases, with 15 bases between them. The CDR3 extends over 15 amino acids. In DNA form, the CDR3 reads TGTGCCAGCTCACCACCGACGTCCCTAGCGGGTGGCTACACCTTC. It encodes CASSPPTSLAGGYTF. Complete variable domain (other parts from reference TRBV18 and TRBJ1-2): NAGVMQNPRHLVRRRGQEARLRCSPMKGHSHVYWYRQLPEEGLKFMVYLQKENIIDESGMPKERFSAEFPKEGPSILRIQQVVRGDSAAYFCASSPPTSLAGGYTFGSGTRLTVV.

This clone occurred once. Here the CDR3 DNA reads TGTGCCAGCAGCGTACAGGGGGTATCTAACTATGGCTACACCTTC. It codes for CASSVQGVSNYGYTF. V is TRBV5-5 and J is TRBJ1-2; TRBD1 agrees at 8 bases. The CDR3 is 15 residues long. The germline V gene encodes CDR1 SGHKS and CDR2 YYEKEE (reference sequence). V was clipped by 4 bases and J by 0 bases; unmatched bases: 5. The whole variable domain, remainder taken from reference TRBV5-5 and TRBJ1-2, is DAGVTQSPTHLIKTRGQQVTLRCSPISGHKSVSWYQQVLGQGPQFIFQYYEKEERGRGNFPDRFSARQFPNYSSELNVNALLLGDSALYLCASSVQGVSNYGYTFGSGTRLTVV.

The chain recombines TRBV7-9 with TRBJ1-4; D is unclear. Trimming stripped 4 bases from V and 4 bases from J, with 7 bases between. This CDR3 has 13 amino acids. Germline values: CDR1 SEHNR, CDR2 FQNEAQ (reference sequence). DNA for the CDR3: TGTGCCAGCAGCTCACAGATTAATGAAAAACTGTTTTTT. This gives the protein CASSSQINEKLFF.

V is TRBV7-5 and J is TRBJ2-3; the table's D gene call, TRBD2, was not cross checked with the DNA. TRBV7-5 is tagged as a pseudogene. This CDR3 spans 17 amino acids. DNA for the CDR3: TGTGCCAGAAGCTTATCAAGCGGGAGGGAGTTGGAAGATACGCAGTATTTT. Amino acids: CARSLSSGRELEDTQYF.

This clone was counted a few times. J is TRBJ1-1 and V is TRBV5-4; D is undetermined. CDR3 size: 13 residues. Germline-derived CDR1 and CDR2 are SGHNT and YYREEE (reference sequence). Trimming stripped 4 bases from V and 4 bases from J, with 11 bases between. CDR3 bases: TGTGCCAGCAGCCCCGAATACGCCACTGAAGCTTTCTTT. Translating it yields CASSPEYATEAFF.

The chain combines TRBV2 with TRBJ2-5; D not certain. V lost 4 bases and J lost 4, with 1 base in between. The CDR3 loop spans 10 amino acids. Germline values: CDR1 SNHLY, CDR2 FYNNEI. Here the CDR3 reads CASSGETQYF. CDR3 coding DNA: TGTGCCAGCAGTGGAGAGACCCAGTACTTC.

The chain uses TRBV4-1 and TRBJ2-1; 15 bases fit TRBD2. V dropped 5 bases and J dropped 5; count of bases not matched to a gene: 10. Germline V gene data show CDR1 as MGHRA and CDR2 as YSYEKL. This CDR3 region has 18 residues. The CDR3 DNA follows: TGCGCCAGCAGCGTAGGACTAGCGGGAGGGCCGGTCCACAATGAGCAGTTCTTC. Amino acids: CASSVGLAGGPVHNEQFF.

This chain links TRBV5-4 with TRBJ2-7; 12 positions match TRBD1. Germline V gene lookup returns CDR1 SGHNT and CDR2 YYREEE (reference sequence). Germline trimming cut 4 bases from V and 7 bases from J; bases unmatched to any gene: 9. This CDR3 has 15 amino acids. The DNA of the CDR3 is TGTGCCAGCAGCCGGGGGGGGACAGGGGGCGTGGAGCAGTACTTC. Protein sequence: CASSRGGTGGVEQYF. Based on the CDR3 plus reference TRBV5-4 and TRBJ2-7, the full variable domain is ETGVTQSPTHLIKTRGQQVTLRCSSQSGHNTVSWYQQALGQGPQFIFQYYREEENGRGNFPPRFSGLQFPNYSSELNVNALELDDSALYLCASSRGGTGGVEQYFGPGTRLTVT.

V usage is TRBV7-8 and J usage is TRBJ2-1; unclear D gene. Germline V CDR1 and CDR2: SGHVS, FQNEAQ. Trimming left V 5 bases short and J 0 bases short, with 14 bases between. This CDR3 is 16 amino acids long. CDR3 nucleotides: TGTGCCAGCAGCACCCGGGTAGGAAGCTCCTACAATGAGCAGTTCTTC. Its translation: CASSTRVGSSYNEQFF.

The chain has TRBV29-1 and TRBJ2-7, with D tentatively TRBD2 (5 bases). Germline V lookup: CDR1 SQVTM, CDR2 ANQGSEA. The length of the CDR3 is 13 residues. With 1 base removed from V and 2 bases from J, the gap between germline ends came to 9 bases. As DNA, the CDR3 is TGCAGCGTTGAAGGGGAGAGGGCCTACGAGCAGTACTTC. It encodes CSVEGERAYEQYF.

The CDR3 region has the DNA TGTGCCAGCAGCCTCTCGCCCCGGTGGGAGCAGTACTTC. Translated, it gives CASSLSPRWEQYF. This chain uses TRBV3-1 (or the pseudogene TRBV3-2) with TRBJ2-7; no clear D gene. Trimming stripped 4 bases from V and 7 bases from J, with 14 bases between. Germline CDR1 and CDR2: LGHDT and YNNKEL (reference sequence). This CDR3 is 13 amino acids long.

The chain employs TRBV5-5 and TRBJ1-1; TRBD1 aligns across 9 bases. The V and J ends lost 4 bases and 5 bases, in that order; junction bases with no gene match: 6. Germline lookup yields CDR1 SGHKS and CDR2 YYEKEE (reference sequence). The CDR3 consists of 14 residues. The CDR3 is CASSPGQGRTEAFF. CDR3 nucleotides: TGTGCCAGCAGCCCCGGACAGGGGAGGACTGAAGCTTTCTTT.